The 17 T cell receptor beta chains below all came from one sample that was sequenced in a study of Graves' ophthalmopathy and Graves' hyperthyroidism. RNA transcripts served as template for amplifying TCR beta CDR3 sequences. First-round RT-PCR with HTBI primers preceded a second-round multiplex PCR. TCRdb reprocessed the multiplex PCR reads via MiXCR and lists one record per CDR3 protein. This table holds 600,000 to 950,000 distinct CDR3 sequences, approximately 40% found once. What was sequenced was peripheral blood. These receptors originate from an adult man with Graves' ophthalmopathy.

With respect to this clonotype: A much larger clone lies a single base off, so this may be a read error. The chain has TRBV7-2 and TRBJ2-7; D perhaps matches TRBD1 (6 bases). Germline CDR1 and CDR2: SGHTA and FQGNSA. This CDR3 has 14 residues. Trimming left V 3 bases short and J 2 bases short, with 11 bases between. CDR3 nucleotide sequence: TGTGCCAGCAGCTTTGGCGGACAGACCTACGAGCAGTACGTC. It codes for CASSFGGQTYEQYV.

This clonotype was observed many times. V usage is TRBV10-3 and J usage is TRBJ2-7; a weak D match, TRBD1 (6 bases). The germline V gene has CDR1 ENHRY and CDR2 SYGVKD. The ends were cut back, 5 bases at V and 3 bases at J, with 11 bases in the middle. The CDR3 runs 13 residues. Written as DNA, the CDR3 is TGTGCCATCAGTCAGAGAGGGGGCTACGAGCAGTACTTC. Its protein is CAISQRGGYEQYF.

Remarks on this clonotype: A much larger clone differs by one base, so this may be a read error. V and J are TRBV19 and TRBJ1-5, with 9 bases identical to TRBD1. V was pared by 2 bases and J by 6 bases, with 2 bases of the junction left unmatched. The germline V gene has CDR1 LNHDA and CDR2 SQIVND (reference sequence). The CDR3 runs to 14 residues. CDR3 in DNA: TGTGCCAGTAGTATAACAGGGGGCGGTCAGCCCCAGCATTTT. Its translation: CASSITGGGQPQHF.

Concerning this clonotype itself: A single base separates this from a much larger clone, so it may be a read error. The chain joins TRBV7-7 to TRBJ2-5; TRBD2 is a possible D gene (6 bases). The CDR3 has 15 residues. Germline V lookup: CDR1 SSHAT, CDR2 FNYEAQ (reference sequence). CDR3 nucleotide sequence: TGTGCTAGCGGCCCGGACGGATACAGACAAGAGACCCAGTACTTC. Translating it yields CASGPDGYRQETQYF. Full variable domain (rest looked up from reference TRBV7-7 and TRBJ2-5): GAGVSQSPRYKVTKRGQDVTLRCDPISSHATLYWYQQALGQGPEFLTYFNYEAQPDKSGLPSDRFSAERPEGSISTLTIQRTEQRDSAMYRCASGPDGYRQETQYFGPGTRLLVL.

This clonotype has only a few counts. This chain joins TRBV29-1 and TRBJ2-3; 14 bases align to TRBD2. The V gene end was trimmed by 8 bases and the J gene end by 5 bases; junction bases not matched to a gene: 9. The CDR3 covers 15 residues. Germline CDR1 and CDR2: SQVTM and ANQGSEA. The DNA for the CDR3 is TGCAGCCTCCACGCGACTAGCGGGGGGGGAGATACGCAGTATTTT. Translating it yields CSLHATSGGGDTQYF.

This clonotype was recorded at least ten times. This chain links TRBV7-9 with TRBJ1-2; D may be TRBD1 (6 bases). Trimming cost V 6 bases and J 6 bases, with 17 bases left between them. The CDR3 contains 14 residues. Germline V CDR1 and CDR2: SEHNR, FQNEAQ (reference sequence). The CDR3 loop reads CASSSRARGHGYTF. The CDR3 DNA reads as TGTGCCAGCAGTTCCCGGGCCAGGGGTCATGGCTACACCTTC.

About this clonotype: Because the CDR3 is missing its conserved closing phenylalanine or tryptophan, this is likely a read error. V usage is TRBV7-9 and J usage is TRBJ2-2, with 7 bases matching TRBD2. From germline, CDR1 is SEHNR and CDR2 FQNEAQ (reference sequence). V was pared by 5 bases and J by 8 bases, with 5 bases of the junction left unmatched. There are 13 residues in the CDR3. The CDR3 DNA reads TGTGCCAGCAGCCAGACTAGCTTTGGGGAGCTGTTTCTT. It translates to CASSQTSFGELFL.

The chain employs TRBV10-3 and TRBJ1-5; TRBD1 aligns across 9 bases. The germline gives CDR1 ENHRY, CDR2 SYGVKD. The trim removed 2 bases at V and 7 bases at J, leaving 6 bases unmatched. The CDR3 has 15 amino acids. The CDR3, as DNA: TGTGCCATCAGTGAGGGGGACAGGGCGGACCAGCCCCAGCATTTT. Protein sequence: CAISEGDRADQPQHF.

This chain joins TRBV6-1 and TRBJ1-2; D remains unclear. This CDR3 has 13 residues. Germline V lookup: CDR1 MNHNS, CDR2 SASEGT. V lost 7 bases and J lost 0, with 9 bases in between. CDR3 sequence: CASNGPTNYGYTF. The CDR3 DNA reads TGTGCCAGCAACGGTCCTACTAACTATGGCTACACCTTC.

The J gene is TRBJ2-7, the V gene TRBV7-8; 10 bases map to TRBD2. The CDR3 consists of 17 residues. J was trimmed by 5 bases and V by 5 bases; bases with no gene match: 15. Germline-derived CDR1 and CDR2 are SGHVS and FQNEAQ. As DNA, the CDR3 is TGTGCCAGCAGCCCGTTGACGGGGGGACTAGCGCTCCACGAGCAGTACTTC. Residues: CASSPLTGGLALHEQYF.

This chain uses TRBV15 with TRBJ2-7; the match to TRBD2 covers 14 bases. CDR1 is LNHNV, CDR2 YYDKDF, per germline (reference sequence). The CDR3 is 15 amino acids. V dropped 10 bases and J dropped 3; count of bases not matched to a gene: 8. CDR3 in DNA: TGTGCCAGCAAAGGACTAGCGGGAGGTATCTACGAGCAGTACTTC. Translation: CASKGLAGGIYEQYF.

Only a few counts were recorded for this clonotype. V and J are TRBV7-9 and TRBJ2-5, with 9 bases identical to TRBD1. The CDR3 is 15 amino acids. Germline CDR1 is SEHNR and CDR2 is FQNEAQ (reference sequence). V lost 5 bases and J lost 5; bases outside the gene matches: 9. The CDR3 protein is CASSVGTGPQETQYF. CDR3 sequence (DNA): TGTGCCAGCAGCGTAGGGACAGGGCCCCAGGAGACCCAGTACTTC. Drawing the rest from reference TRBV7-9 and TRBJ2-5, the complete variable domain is DTGVSQNPRHKITKRGQNVTFRCDPISEHNRLYWYRQTLGQGPEFLTYFQNEAQLEKSRLLSDRFSAERPKGSFSTLEIQRTEQGDSAMYLCASSVGTGPQETQYFGPGTRLLVL.

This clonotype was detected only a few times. The chain's CDR3 is CASSPLTSGSPYEQYF. The CDR3, as DNA: TGTGCCAGCAGCCCATTGACTAGCGGGAGTCCCTACGAGCAGTACTTC. The V call is TRBV9, the J call TRBJ2-7, with TRBD2 matching over 12 bases. The CDR3 length is 16 residues. Trimming took 4 bases from V and 2 from J; bases not matched to a gene: 7. The germline gives CDR1 SGDLS, CDR2 YYNGEE.

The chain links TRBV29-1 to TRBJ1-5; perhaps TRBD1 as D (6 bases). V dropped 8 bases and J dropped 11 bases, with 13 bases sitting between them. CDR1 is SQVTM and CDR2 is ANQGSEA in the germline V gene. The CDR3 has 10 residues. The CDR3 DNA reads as TGCAGCAGTGGGGACACATCCCAGCATTTT. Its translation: CSSGDTSQHF.

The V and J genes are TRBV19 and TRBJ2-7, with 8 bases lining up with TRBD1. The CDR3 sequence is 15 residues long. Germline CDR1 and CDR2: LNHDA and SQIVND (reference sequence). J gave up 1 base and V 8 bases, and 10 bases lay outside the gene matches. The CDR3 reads CASGMTGEKSYEQYF. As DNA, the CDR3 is TGTGCCAGTGGGATGACAGGGGAGAAGTCCTACGAGCAGTACTTC. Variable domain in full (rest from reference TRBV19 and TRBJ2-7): DGGITQSPKYLFRKEGQNVTLSCEQNLNHDAMYWYRQDPGQGLRLIYYSQIVNDFQKGDIAEGYSVSREKKESFPLTVTSAQKNPTAFYLCASGMTGEKSYEQYFGPGTRLTVT.

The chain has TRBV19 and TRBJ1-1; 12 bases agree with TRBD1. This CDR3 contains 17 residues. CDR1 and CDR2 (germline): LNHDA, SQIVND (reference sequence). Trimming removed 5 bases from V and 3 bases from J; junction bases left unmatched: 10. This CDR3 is CASSASGTGGAYTEAFF. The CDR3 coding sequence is TGTGCCAGTAGTGCCTCCGGGACAGGGGGCGCTTACACTGAAGCTTTCTTT.

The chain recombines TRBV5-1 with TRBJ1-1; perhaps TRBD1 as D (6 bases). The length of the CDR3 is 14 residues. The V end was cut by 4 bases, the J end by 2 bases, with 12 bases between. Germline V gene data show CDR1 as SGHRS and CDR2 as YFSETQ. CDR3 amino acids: CASSAGDSNTEAFF. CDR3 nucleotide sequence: TGCGCCAGCAGCGCAGGGGATTCAAACACTGAAGCTTTCTTT.